These 11 T cell receptor beta chains were all obtained from the same sample, sequenced in a study of T-cell memory formation after mild COVID-19. One entry per CDR3 protein, called by TCRdb with MiXCR from the 5' RACE reads. This sample has around 220,000 distinct CDR3 sequences, with around 15% found just once. Specimen: PBMCs or a T cell subset sorted from them (not recorded which). Receptors were obtained from a man aged 18 to 30 who had mild COVID-19 (a few samples of this study predate the infection). Cell type and time point are not known.

The chain has TRBV28 and TRBJ1-5, with D unresolved. V lost 5 bases, J lost 1 base, and 12 bases lay in between. This CDR3 contains 15 residues. Looked up from germline, CDR1 is MDHEN and CDR2 is SYDVKM. The CDR3 here is CASSPRGRSNQPQHF. For the CDR3, the DNA is TGTGCCAGCAGTCCCCGAGGGAGGAGCAATCAGCCCCAGCATTTT.

This rearrangement joins TRBV7-9 to TRBJ2-5; D unresolved. The V end was cut by 10 bases, the J end by 3 bases, with 6 bases between. The CDR3 runs 10 residues. CDR1 is SEHNR and CDR2 is FQNEAQ in the germline V gene (reference sequence). Written as DNA, the CDR3 is TGTGCCATTGAAAAAGAGACCCAGTACTTC. Translation: CAIEKETQYF.

This clonotype appeared a single time. The chain has TRBV20-1 and TRBJ2-7; 15 bases are shared with TRBD2. Looked up from germline, CDR1 is DFQATT and CDR2 is SNEGSKA (reference sequence). CDR3 length: 16 residues. V lost 5 bases, J lost 1 base, and 6 bases stayed unmatched. CDR3 nucleotide sequence: TGCAGTGCTCGCGGACTAGCGGGGGGGCGGTCCTACGAGCAGTACTTC. Amino acids: CSARGLAGGRSYEQYF.

This clonotype was detected a few times. The gene calls are TRBV4-3 and TRBJ2-2; D is perhaps TRBD2 (5 bases). Trimming pared 1 base from V and 6 bases from J, leaving 12 bases between. This CDR3 region has 15 residues. CDR1 and CDR2 from the germline V gene are LGHNA and YSLEER. The CDR3 sequence is CASSQVPKRAGELFF. As DNA, the CDR3 is TGCGCCAGCAGCCAAGTGCCGAAGAGGGCCGGGGAGCTGTTTTTT.

The chain uses TRBV30 and TRBJ2-6; no reliable D call. Trimming left V 1 base short and J 4 bases short, with 11 bases between. The CDR3 extends over 15 amino acids. Germline values: CDR1 GTSNPN, CDR2 SVGIG (reference sequence). The CDR3 protein is CAWSGFQLGANVLTF. CDR3 coding DNA: TGTGCCTGGAGTGGTTTCCAGCTGGGGGCCAACGTCCTGACTTTC.

This clonotype was seen only a few times. This sequence joins TRBV5-1 and TRBJ2-1, with D uncertain. Per germline, CDR1 SGHRS and CDR2 YFSETQ. V gave up 2 bases and J gave up 10 bases, with 16 bases separating them. This CDR3 contains 14 residues. The CDR3 bases are TGCGCCAGCAGCTTTCGCGGCTCCCAGTCCGAGCAGTTCTTC. The encoded protein is CASSFRGSQSEQFF.

V usage is TRBV5-4 and J usage is TRBJ2-3; TRBD1 matches at 9 bases. The CDR3 is made up of 14 amino acids. CDR1 SGHNT and CDR2 YYREEE come from the germline V gene (reference sequence). Trimming cost V 4 bases and J 4 bases; bases outside gene matches: 4. The CDR3 nucleotides are TGTGCCAGCAGCCCGGGACAGGGCGCAGATACGCAGTATTTT. Translated, it gives CASSPGQGADTQYF.

This clonotype was counted at least ten times. V usage is TRBV12-3 or TRBV12-4 and J usage is TRBJ2-3; 10 positions match TRBD2. Trimming removed 2 bases from V and 6 bases from J; junction bases left unmatched: 5. The CDR3 is made up of 15 amino acids. The DNA of the CDR3 is TGTGCCAGCAGTTTAATAGCGGGGGGCGGGGATACGCAGTATTTT. This translates into CASSLIAGGGDTQYF.

This clonotype was seen more than once but under ten times. The genes are TRBV20-1 and TRBJ2-3; possible D gene TRBD1, 6 bases. Germline CDR1 reads DFQATT; CDR2 reads SNEGSKA (reference sequence). The CDR3 runs 15 residues. The V gene lost 3 bases and the J gene lost 5 bases, with 18 bases spanning the gap. The CDR3 coding sequence is TGCAGTGCTAGCGATGCCAGGGGATCCGGAGATACGCAGTATTTT. The encoded protein is CSASDARGSGDTQYF.

This clonotype was recorded a few times. CDR3 coding DNA: TGTGCCAGCGCTGAACAGGGGTTTGGTTCACCCCTCCACTTT. Translating it yields CASAEQGFGSPLHF. V usage is TRBV7-3 and J usage is TRBJ1-6; 7 bases are shared with TRBD1. CDR3 length equals 14 residues. Looked up from germline, CDR1 is SGHTA and CDR2 is FQGTGA. Trimming at V came to 8 bases and at J to 9 bases, leaving 10 bases not matched to a gene.

This clonotype was recorded many times. The chain couples TRBV4-1 to TRBJ2-3; D is unclear. Trimming removed 4 bases from V and 4 bases from J, with 9 bases in between. Germline V gene lookup returns CDR1 MGHRA and CDR2 YSYEKL. The CDR3 totals 13 residues. Written as DNA, the CDR3 is TGCGCCAGCAGCCTGAGCAGTTCAGATACGCAGTATTTT. It translates to CASSLSSSDTQYF.